This T cell receptor beta chain emerged from a study of Graves' ophthalmopathy and Graves' hyperthyroidism. Worth noting for this clonotype: Its antigen is unidentified.

Study-level results: Detected in blood as well were most expanded thyroid clonotypes with frequency above 0.001.

Where ophthalmopathy was absent within 18 months of follow-up, hyperthyroidism was stable. Unmatched junction bases numbered 5, after V lost 9 bases and J lost 0 bases. The CDR3 spans 15 residues. Amplification of TCR beta CDR3 regions used RNA transcripts. RT-PCR was first run with HTBI primers, then multiplex PCR in a second round. A single record per CDR3 protein comes from TCRdb applying MiXCR to the multiplex PCR reads. The sample has 600,000 to 650,000 distinct CDR3 sequences, about a fifth seen once. Sequences were obtained from peripheral blood. The sequence was collected from a woman aged 18-30 years with stable Graves' hyperthyroidism. Some clones in this sample may be carry-over from other donors' samples. The chain couples TRBV12-3 or TRBV12-4 to TRBJ1-6; 7 bases fit TRBD1. Here the CDR3 DNA reads TGTGCCAGTGTGGGACAGAGCTCCTATAATTCACCCCTCCACTTT. This sequence encodes CASVGQSSYNSPLHF.